The sequence of this T cell receptor (beta chain) was determined in a study of cytomegalovirus exposure and HLA in healthy donors. Findings and caveats of the study: Per published accounts, TCR beta sequences correctly predicted the HLA-A and HLA-B alleles of most subjects.

PCR primers comprised 60 Vbeta and 13 Jbeta primers. The protocol was immunoSEQ multiplex PCR, while the TCRdb copy is restricted to in-frame clones and leaves out a portion. The sample yields around 200,000 clones, almost 80% seen once. A word on this clone: The antigen is undetermined.

This cohort consisted of healthy bone marrow donors. V dropped 3 bases and J dropped 2; count of bases not matched to a gene: 5. The germline gives CDR1 MNHEY, CDR2 SMNVEV (reference sequence). The length of the CDR3 is 15 residues. The chain is built from TRBV27 and TRBJ2-7, with 9 bases lining up with TRBD1. The specimen was PBMCs. The clonotype comes from a man younger than 35 in good health and CMV-seronegative. CDR3 sequence reads: CASSFLGDRAYEQYF. In DNA form, the CDR3 reads TGTGCCAGCAGTTTCCTGGGGGACAGGGCCTACGAGCAGTACTTC.